A selection of T cell receptor beta chains follows, all from one sample in a study of blood T cell repertoires in COVID-19. Data came from immunoSEQ multiplex PCR; TCRdb stores just in-frame clones and leaves some out. This sample has more than 80,000 clones, with approximately 85% found just once. The specimen sequenced was peripheral blood. The receptors shown here come from a middle-aged man with active COVID-19. Each CDR3 is given with its conserved first and last residue. The D gene is left open where the match is weak. Not every row has a clone size; where given, it reads once, few, many or a size class.

TRBD1,14,-,TRBV7-2,TRBJ2-7,TGTGCCAGCAGCCCACAGGGGGCCTCCTACGAGCAGTACTTC,CASSPQGASYEQYF
-,13,-,TRBV28,TRBJ1-5,TGTGCCAGCAGTCGTTACACAGACCCTGGCTGGCCTTTT,CASSRYTDPGWPF
TRBD1,12,-,TRBV28,TRBJ2-7,TGTGCCAGCAGTATCAGGGGGCTCGAGCAGTACTTC,CASSIRGLEQYF
TRBD2,16,-,TRBV18,TRBJ2-7,TGTGCCAGCTCACCACTCCGGACTAGCGGGAGCTACGAGCAGTACTTC,CASSPLRTSGSYEQYF
-,15,few,TRBV3-1/TRBV3-2,TRBJ2-1,TGTGCCAGCAGCCTAGTGGGGGGGCTTAGGGATGAGCAGTTCTTC,CASSLVGGLRDEQFF
TRBD1,13,-,TRBV19,TRBJ1-1,TGTGCCAGTAGCATGACAGGGGGCGGTGAAGCTTTCTTT,CASSMTGGGEAFF
TRBD1,15,-,TRBV19,TRBJ1-1,TGTGCCAGTAGTCCGGGACAGGGGTCGGGTACTGAAGCTTTCTTT,CASSPGQGSGTEAFF
TRBD2,14,-,TRBV6-5,TRBJ2-2,TGTGCCAGCACTCTGGGCGGGGGGACCGGGGAGCTGTTTTTT,CASTLGGGTGELFF
TRBD2,15,-,TRBV6-6,TRBJ2-1,TGTGCCAGCAGTTACGGTCTAGCGGGGGACAATGAGCAGTTCTTC,CASSYGLAGDNEQFF
-,14,once,TRBV27,TRBJ1-3,TGTGCCAGCAGTTTTGCGTCGAATTACGACACCATATATTTT,CASSFASNYDTIYF
-,15,-,TRBV11-2,TRBJ2-3,TGTGCCAGCAGCTTAGAGGTGAGGACAGCAGATACGCAGTATTTT,CASSLEVRTADTQYF
-,14,once,TRBV6-6,TRBJ2-3,TGTGCCAGCAGTTACGAGGGAAACACAGATACGCAGTATTTT,CASSYEGNTDTQYF
TRBD1,17,-,TRBV5-1,TRBJ1-6,TGCGCCAGCAGCTCGCAAGTTTCGACAGGGGAAAATTCACCCCTCCACTTT,CASSSQVSTGENSPLHF
TRBD2,14,few,TRBV6-4,TRBJ2-1,TGTGCCAGCAGTGCTAGCGGGAGCCACAATGAGCAGTTCTTC,CASSASGSHNEQFF
-,11,once,TRBV5-8,TRBJ2-7,TGTGCCAGCAGGGAGGCGGGGGAGCAGTACTTC,CASREAGEQYF
-,12,-,TRBV29-1,TRBJ2-3,TGCAGCGTTCAGGTACTCACAGATACGCAGTATTTT,CSVQVLTDTQYF
-,15,-,TRBV4-3,TRBJ1-3,TGCGCCAGCAGCCAAGACTCGTTTACTGGAAACACCATATATTTT,CASSQDSFTGNTIYF
-,17,-,TRBV28,TRBJ2-6,TGTGCCAGCAGGGTCGCAGGGGGGCCCTCTGGGGCCAACGTCCTGACTTTC,CASRVAGGPSGANVLTF
TRBD1,15,-,TRBV6-5,TRBJ1-2,TGTGCCAGCAGCTTCGGGACAGGGGCTAACTATGGCTACACCTTC,CASSFGTGANYGYTF
-,15,-,TRBV5-1,TRBJ2-1,TGCGCCAGCAGCCGATTGTCGGAGGAGGCTGCTGAGCAGTTCTTC,CASSRLSEEAAEQFF
-,18,once,TRBV24-1,TRBJ2-3,TGTGCCACCAGTGATTTCCCGGGGTCTGCTGGGAAGTCGATGGCGCAGTATTTT,CATSDFPGSAGKSMAQYF
TRBD1,14,-,TRBV27,TRBJ2-3,TGTGCCAGCAGTTCTGGACAGGGACGAGATACGCAGTATTTT,CASSSGQGRDTQYF
TRBD1,15,few,TRBV27,TRBJ2-7,TGTGCCAGCACCCGGTTTACTCAGGGGGCCTACGAGCAGTACTTC,CASTRFTQGAYEQYF
TRBD1,14,-,TRBV7-8,TRBJ2-1,TGTGCCAGCAGCTTCGGGACAGGGGCAGATGAGCAGTTCTTC,CASSFGTGADEQFF
-,14,few,TRBV27,TRBJ1-6,TGTGCCAGCAGTCTGGGAGGAGCTAGTTCACCCCTCCACTTT,CASSLGGASSPLHF
-,13,-,TRBV5-8,TRBJ1-2,TGTGCCAGCAGCCCTCGGGGAACCTATGGCTACACCTTC,CASSPRGTYGYTF
TRBD1,15,-,TRBV27,TRBJ2-7,TGTGCCAGCAGCTCGTCAGGGGGTCCTTTGGACGAGCAGTACTTC,CASSSSGGPLDEQYF
TRBD1,15,few,TRBV5-4,TRBJ1-2,TGTGCCAGCACCCCCGGGACAGGGGGCGCGTGGGGCTACACCTTC,CASTPGTGGAWGYTF
TRBD1,13,-,TRBV6-5,TRBJ2-7,TGTGCCAGCAGTCCCACAGGGGCCTACGAGCAGTACTTC,CASSPTGAYEQYF
TRBD2,16,-,TRBV7-2,TRBJ2-7,TGTGCCAGCAGCTTGAGGACTAGCGGGGGGGCTTACGAGCAGTACTTC,CASSLRTSGGAYEQYF
-,15,-,TRBV28,TRBJ2-7,TGTGCCAGCAGTTTTAGGACTCTCAGCCCCTACGAGCAGTACTTC,CASSFRTLSPYEQYF
-,14,-,TRBV19,TRBJ1-5,TGTGCCACATCCAGGTCCTCTAGCAATCAGCCCCAGCATTTT,CATSRSSSNQPQHF
-,13,-,TRBV7-2,TRBJ2-7,TGTGCCAGCAGCTTAGAAGCTGAAAATGGGCAGTACTTC,CASSLEAENGQYF
TRBD1,13,-,TRBV9,TRBJ1-1,TGTGCCAGCAGCTTCAGACAGGGCACTGAAGCTTTCTTT,CASSFRQGTEAFF
TRBD1,14,once,TRBV5-5,TRBJ2-5,TGTGCCAGCAGCTTGGAGACAGGGCAAGAGACCCAGTACTTC,CASSLETGQETQYF
-,13,-,TRBV28,TRBJ1-5,TGTGCCAGCGGGGACATCCCCAATCAGCCCCAGCATTTT,CASGDIPNQPQHF
TRBD1,14,-,TRBV18,TRBJ1-2,TGTGCCAGCTCACCGGACAGGGAAGTGGGGGGCTACACCTTC,CASSPDREVGGYTF
-,12,-,TRBV20-1,TRBJ2-7,TGCAGTGCTAGTAGGGACAACTACGAGCAGTACTTC,CSASRDNYEQYF
-,16,-,TRBV18,TRBJ1-5,TGTGCCAGCTCACCATCTCCCCCGGGATCGGTTCAGCCCCAGCATTTT,CASSPSPPGSVQPQHF
-,14,-,TRBV7-2,TRBJ2-2,TGTGCCAGCAGCTTAAATCGAGGGACCGGGGAGCTGTTTTTT,CASSLNRGTGELFF
TRBD2,15,-,TRBV19,TRBJ2-1,TGTGCCAGTAGTATGTCTAGCGGGGGGCGGAATGAGCAGTTCTTC,CASSMSSGGRNEQFF
TRBD2,16,-,TRBV4-2,TRBJ2-7,TGTGCCAGCAGCCAAGATCGACTAGCTAGGGCATACGAGCAGTACTTC,CASSQDRLARAYEQYF
-,16,few,TRBV19,TRBJ1-5,TGTGCCAGTAGTACCGGCGGGAGAGGTGGCAATCAGCCCCAGCATTTT,CASSTGGRGGNQPQHF
TRBD1,13,-,TRBV28,TRBJ2-7,TGTGCCAGCAGTTTATGGACAGGGTCCGAGCAGTACTTC,CASSLWTGSEQYF